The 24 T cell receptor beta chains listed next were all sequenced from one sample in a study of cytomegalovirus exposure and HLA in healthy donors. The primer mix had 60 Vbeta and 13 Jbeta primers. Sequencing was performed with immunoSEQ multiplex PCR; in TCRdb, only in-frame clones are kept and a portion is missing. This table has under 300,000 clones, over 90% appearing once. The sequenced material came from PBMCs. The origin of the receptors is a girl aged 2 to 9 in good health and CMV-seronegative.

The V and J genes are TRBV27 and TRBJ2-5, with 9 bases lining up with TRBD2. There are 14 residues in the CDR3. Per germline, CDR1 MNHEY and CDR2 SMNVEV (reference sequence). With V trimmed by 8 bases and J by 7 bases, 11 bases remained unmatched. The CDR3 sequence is CASGQAGGPGTQYF. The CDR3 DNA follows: TGTGCCAGCGGCCAGGCGGGAGGGCCGGGGACCCAGTACTTC.

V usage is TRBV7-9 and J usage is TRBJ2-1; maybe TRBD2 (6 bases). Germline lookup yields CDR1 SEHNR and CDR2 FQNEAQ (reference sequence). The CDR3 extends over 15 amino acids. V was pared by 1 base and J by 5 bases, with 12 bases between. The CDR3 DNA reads TGTGCCAGCAGCTTAGGGCGTGGGAGGCACAATGAGCAGTTCTTC. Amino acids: CASSLGRGRHNEQFF.

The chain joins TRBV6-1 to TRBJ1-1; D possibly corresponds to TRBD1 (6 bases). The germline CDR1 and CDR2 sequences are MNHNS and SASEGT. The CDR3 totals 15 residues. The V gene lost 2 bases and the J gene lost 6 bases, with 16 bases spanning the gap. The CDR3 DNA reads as TGTGCCAGCAGTGAATTGACAGCTTCAGGGGCTGAAGCTTTCTTT. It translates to CASSELTASGAEAFF.

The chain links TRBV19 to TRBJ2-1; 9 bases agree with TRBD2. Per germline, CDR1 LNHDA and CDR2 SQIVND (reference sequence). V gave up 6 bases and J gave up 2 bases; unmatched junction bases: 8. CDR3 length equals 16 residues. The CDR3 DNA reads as TGTGCCAGTAGAACCGCCGGGACTAGCCCCTACAATGAGCAGTTCTTC. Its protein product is CASRTAGTSPYNEQFF.

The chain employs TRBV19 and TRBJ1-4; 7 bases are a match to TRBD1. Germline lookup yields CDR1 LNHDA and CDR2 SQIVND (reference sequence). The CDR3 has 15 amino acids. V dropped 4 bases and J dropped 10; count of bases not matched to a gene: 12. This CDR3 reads CASSTVTGEIRKLFF. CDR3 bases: TGTGCCAGTAGTACGGTCACAGGGGAGATACGAAAACTGTTTTTT.

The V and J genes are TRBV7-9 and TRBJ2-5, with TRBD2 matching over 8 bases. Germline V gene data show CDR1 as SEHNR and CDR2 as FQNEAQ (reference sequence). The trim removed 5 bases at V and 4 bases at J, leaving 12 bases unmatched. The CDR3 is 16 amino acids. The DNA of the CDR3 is TGTGCCAGCAGCATCCGGGGGGGTGGGGCGGGAGAGACCCAGTACTTC. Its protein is CASSIRGGGAGETQYF. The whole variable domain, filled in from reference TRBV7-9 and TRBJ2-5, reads DTGVSQNPRHKITKRGQNVTFRCDPISEHNRLYWYRQTLGQGPEFLTYFQNEAQLEKSRLLSDRFSAERPKGSFSTLEIQRTEQGDSAMYLCASSIRGGGAGETQYFGPGTRLLVL.

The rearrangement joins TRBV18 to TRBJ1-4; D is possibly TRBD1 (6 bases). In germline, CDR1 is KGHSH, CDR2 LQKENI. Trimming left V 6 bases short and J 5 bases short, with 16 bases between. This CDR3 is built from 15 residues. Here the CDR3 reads CASSSAAGANEKLFF. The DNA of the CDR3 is TGTGCCAGCTCGTCCGCGGCGGGGGCAAATGAAAAACTGTTTTTT.

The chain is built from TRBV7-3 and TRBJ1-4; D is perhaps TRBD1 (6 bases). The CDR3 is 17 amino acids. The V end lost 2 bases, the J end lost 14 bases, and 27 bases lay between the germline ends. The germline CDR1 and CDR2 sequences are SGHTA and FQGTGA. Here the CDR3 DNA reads TGTGCCAGCAGCTTAGGACGGGACACGCTGGGGGATTGGGGGCTGTTTTTT. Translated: CASSLGRDTLGDWGLFF.

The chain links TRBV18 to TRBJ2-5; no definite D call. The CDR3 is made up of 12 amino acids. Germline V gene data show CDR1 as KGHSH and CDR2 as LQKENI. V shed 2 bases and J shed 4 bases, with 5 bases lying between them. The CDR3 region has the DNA TGTGCCAGCTCACCATCGGGAGAGACCCAGTACTTC. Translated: CASSPSGETQYF.

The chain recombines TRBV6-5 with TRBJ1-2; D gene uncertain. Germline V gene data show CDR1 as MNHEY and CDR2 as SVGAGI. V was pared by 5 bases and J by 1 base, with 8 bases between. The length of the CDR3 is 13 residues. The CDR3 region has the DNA TGTGCCAGCAGTGTTGCGGGTAACTATGGCTACACCTTC. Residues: CASSVAGNYGYTF.

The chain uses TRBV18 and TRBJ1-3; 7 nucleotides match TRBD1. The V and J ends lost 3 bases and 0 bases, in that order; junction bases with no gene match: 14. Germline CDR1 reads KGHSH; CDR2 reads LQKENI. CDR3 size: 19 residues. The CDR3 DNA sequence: TGTGCCAGCTCACCGTCGACAGGGTGGCTGCAAGACTCTGGAAACACCATATATTTT. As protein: CASSPSTGWLQDSGNTIYF.

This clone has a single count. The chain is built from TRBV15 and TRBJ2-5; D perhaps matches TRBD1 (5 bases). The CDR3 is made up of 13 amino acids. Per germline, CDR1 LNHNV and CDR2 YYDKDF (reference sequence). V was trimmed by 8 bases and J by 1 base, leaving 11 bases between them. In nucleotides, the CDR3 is TGTGCCACCTCCTTCGACAGCCAAGAGACCCAGTACTTC. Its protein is CATSFDSQETQYF.

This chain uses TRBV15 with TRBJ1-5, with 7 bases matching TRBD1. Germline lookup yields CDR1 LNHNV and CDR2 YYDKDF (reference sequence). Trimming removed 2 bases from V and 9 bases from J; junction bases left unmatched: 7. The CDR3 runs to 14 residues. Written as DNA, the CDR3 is TGTGCCACCAGCAGAAAAGACAGGGCACGGCCCCAGCATTTT. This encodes CATSRKDRARPQHF.

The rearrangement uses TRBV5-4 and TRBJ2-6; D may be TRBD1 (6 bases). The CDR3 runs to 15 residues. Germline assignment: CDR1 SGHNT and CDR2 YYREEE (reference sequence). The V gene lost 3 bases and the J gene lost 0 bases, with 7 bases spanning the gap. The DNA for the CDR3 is TGTGCCAGCAGCTCAGGGGCCTCTGGGGCCAACGTCCTGACTTTC. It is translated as CASSSGASGANVLTF.

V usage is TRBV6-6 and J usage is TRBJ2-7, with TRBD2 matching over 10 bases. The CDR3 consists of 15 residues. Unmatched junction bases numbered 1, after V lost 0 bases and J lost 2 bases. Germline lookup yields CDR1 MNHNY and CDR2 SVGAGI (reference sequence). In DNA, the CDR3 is TGTGCCAGCAGTTACTCGCTAGCGGGAGCCTACGAGCAGTACTTC. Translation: CASSYSLAGAYEQYF.

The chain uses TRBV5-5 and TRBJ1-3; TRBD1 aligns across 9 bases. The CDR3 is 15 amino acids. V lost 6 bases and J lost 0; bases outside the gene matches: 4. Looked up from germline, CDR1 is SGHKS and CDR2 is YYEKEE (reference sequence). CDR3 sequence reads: CASIPDRGSGNTIYF. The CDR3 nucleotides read TGTGCCAGCATCCCGGACAGGGGCTCTGGAAACACCATATATTTT.

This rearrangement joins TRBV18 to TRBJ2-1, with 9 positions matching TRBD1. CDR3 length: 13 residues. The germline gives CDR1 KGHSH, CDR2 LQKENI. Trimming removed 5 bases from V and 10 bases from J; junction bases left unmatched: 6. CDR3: CASSAGQGGEQFF. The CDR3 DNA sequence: TGTGCCAGCTCAGCGGGACAGGGAGGGGAGCAGTTCTTC.

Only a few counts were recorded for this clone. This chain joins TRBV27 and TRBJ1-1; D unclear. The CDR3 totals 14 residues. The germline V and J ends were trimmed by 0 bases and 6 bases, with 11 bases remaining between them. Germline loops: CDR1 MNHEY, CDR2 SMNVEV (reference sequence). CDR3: CASSLSTGTAEAFF. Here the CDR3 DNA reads TGTGCCAGCAGTTTATCCACGGGAACCGCTGAAGCTTTCTTT.

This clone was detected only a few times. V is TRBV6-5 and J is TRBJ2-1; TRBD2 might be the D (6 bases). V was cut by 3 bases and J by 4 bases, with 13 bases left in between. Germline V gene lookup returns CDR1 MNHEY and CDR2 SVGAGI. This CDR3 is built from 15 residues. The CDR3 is CASSYGGVSYNEQFF. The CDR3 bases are TGTGCCAGCAGTTATGGCGGGGTGTCATACAATGAGCAGTTCTTC.

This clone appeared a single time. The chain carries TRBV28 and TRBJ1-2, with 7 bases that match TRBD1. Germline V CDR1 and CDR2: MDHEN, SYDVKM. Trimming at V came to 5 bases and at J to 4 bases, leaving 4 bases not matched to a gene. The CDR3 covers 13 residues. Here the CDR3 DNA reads TGTGCCAGCAGTCCACAGGGGATCTATGGCTACACCTTC. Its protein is CASSPQGIYGYTF.

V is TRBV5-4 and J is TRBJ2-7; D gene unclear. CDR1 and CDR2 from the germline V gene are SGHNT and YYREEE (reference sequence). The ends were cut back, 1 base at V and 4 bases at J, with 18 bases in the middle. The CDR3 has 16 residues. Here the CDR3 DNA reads TGTGCCAGCAGCTTGTTTTCCGGAAGAGGAAGGTACGAGCAGTACTTC. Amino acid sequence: CASSLFSGRGRYEQYF.

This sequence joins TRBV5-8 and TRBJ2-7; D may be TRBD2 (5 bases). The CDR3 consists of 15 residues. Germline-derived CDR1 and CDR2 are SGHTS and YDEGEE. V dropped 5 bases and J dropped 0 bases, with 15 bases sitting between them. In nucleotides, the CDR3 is TGTGCCAGCAGACCCGGGCAGCGGTCCTCCTACGAGCAGTACTTC. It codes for CASRPGQRSSYEQYF.

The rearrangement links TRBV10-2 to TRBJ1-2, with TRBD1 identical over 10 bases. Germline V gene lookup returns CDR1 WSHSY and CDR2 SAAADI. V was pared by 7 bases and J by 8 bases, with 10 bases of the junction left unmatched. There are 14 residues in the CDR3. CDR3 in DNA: TGCGCCAGCACCGAGGGGACAGGGGAGGGGGGCTACACCTTC. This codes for CASTEGTGEGGYTF.

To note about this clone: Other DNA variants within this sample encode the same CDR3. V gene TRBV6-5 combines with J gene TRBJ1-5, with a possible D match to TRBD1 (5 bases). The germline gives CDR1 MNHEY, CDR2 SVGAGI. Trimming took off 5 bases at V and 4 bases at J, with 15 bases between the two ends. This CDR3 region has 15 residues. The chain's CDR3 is CASSNELGGNQPQHF. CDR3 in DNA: TGTGCCAGCAGTAACGAGTTGGGGGGGAATCAGCCCCAGCATTTT.